The next 24 T cell receptor beta chains were all read from a single sample in a study of OX40 agonist ivuxolimab in advanced cancers. Profiling relied on immunoSEQ multiplex PCR, and the TCRdb table lists in-frame clones only, not all of them. The data contain tens of thousands of clones, under 90% of them singletons. Material: CD4+ or CD8+ T cells sorted from blood, obtained in a trial of the OX40 agonist ivuxolimab. The receptor set was obtained from an adult with an advanced solid tumor such as melanoma, head and neck, liver or kidney cancer.

The chain is built from TRBV5-1 and TRBJ2-5; TRBD1 matches 8 bases. Losses at the gene ends were 2 bases for V and 5 bases for J; bases not matched to a gene: 11. Germline V gene data show CDR1 as SGHRS and CDR2 as YFSETQ. The CDR3 is 16 amino acids. The CDR3, as DNA: TGCGCCAGCAGCTTTGCCGGGCAGGGGGCGCGGGAGACCCAGTACTTC. As protein: CASSFAGQGARETQYF.

The rearrangement joins TRBV18 to TRBJ2-3, with 7 bases fitting TRBD1. The trim removed 0 bases at V and 2 bases at J, leaving 11 bases unmatched. CDR3 length: 18 amino acids. Germline V gene sequence: CDR1 KGHSH, CDR2 LQKENI. The CDR3: CASSPPIIRQGDTDTQYF. In nucleotides, the CDR3 is TGTGCCAGCTCACCACCGATTATTAGGCAGGGGGACACAGATACGCAGTATTTT.

V usage is TRBV2 and J usage is TRBJ2-7, with D perhaps matching TRBD1 (6 bases). CDR1 and CDR2 from the germline V gene are SNHLY and FYNNEI. The CDR3 is made up of 13 amino acids. Between the trimmed V and J ends, which lost 9 bases and 4 bases, there was a span of 16 bases. The CDR3 loop is CASDQGREYEQYV. CDR3 sequence (DNA): TGTGCCAGTGACCAGGGGAGAGAGTACGAGCAGTACGTC.

The rearrangement links TRBV9 to TRBJ2-2; D not resolved. CDR3 size: 15 residues. The ends were cut back, 5 bases at V and 5 bases at J, with 16 bases in the middle. Germline V lookup: CDR1 SGDLS, CDR2 YYNGEE. CDR3 DNA sequence: TGTGCCAGCAGTTACTTGACCACCGCAACCGGGGAGCTGTTTTTT. Amino acids: CASSYLTTATGELFF.

The rearrangement joins TRBV4-2 to TRBJ2-7; no reliable D call. CDR1 is LGHNA and CDR2 is YNFKEQ in the germline V gene. Trimming removed 0 bases at V and 6 bases at J, with 6 bases between. The CDR3 runs to 12 residues. The CDR3 DNA reads TGTGCCAGCAGCCAAGAGCCAGGCGAGCAGTACTTC. Translated, it gives CASSQEPGEQYF.

The CDR3 region is CASTDASRNMNYGYTF. DNA of the CDR3: TGTGCCAGCACCGACGCCTCCAGGAATATGAACTATGGCTACACCTTC. This chain links TRBV28 with TRBJ1-2; no clear D gene. V was clipped by 7 bases and J by 2 bases, with 20 bases between them. The CDR3 contains 16 residues. Germline assignment: CDR1 MDHEN and CDR2 SYDVKM.

The table lists this clone with many counts. J is TRBJ1-1 and V is TRBV29-1; TRBD1 matches at 9 bases. Germline assignment: CDR1 SQVTM and CDR2 ANQGSEA. V lost 8 bases to trimming and J lost 11 bases; unmatched junction nucleotides: 21. The CDR3 extends over 15 amino acids. Here the CDR3 reads CSTTGGESGEGLAFF. CDR3 DNA sequence: TGCAGCACTACAGGGGGCGAGTCCGGTGAAGGGTTGGCTTTCTTT. The entire variable domain, with the rest obtained from reference TRBV29-1 and TRBJ1-1, is as follows: SAVISQKPSRDICQRGTSLTIQCQVDSQVTMMFWYRQQPGQSLTLIATANQGSEATYESGFVIDKFPISRPNLTFSTLTVSNMSPEDSSIYLCSTTGGESGEGLAFFGQGTRLTVV.

The V call is TRBV4-1, the J call TRBJ2-5; 9 nucleotides agree with TRBD2. The CDR3 is 18 residues long. Germline V gene lookup returns CDR1 MGHRA and CDR2 YSYEKL. V lost 0 bases to trimming and J lost 5 bases; unmatched junction nucleotides: 13. Written as DNA, the CDR3 is TGCGCCAGCAGCCAAGATCCAGCGGGGGGCCCACTGGGGGAGACCCAGTACTTC. Protein product: CASSQDPAGGPLGETQYF.

In DNA form, the CDR3 reads TGTGCCAGCAGCGTACTTACCGGACAGGTTGCCTACAATGAGCAGTTCTTC. Translating it yields CASSVLTGQVAYNEQFF. This chain links TRBV7-9 with TRBJ2-1; 7 bases match TRBD1. CDR3 size: 17 residues. The germline CDR1 and CDR2 sequences are SEHNR and FQNEAQ (reference sequence). Germline trimming cut 5 bases from V and 2 bases from J; bases unmatched to any gene: 12.

This clone was seen a handful of times. The chain combines TRBV7-9 with TRBJ2-3; D call uncertain. V was clipped by 2 bases and J by 6 bases, with 12 bases between them. CDR3 length: 14 amino acids. The germline gives CDR1 SEHNR, CDR2 FQNEAQ (reference sequence). CDR3 DNA: TGTGCCAGCAGCTTATCCGAGGCCGGGGATACGCAGTATTTT. Translated: CASSLSEAGDTQYF.

This clone appeared a single time. The genes are TRBV5-1 and TRBJ2-5; 10 bases match TRBD1. Trimming cost V 4 bases and J 4 bases; bases outside gene matches: 7. The V gene's germline CDR1 is SGHRS and CDR2 YFSETQ. The CDR3 loop spans 15 amino acids. Written as DNA, the CDR3 is TGCGCCAGCAGCCGGGGACAGGGGTCCCGAGAGACCCAGTACTTC. Translated, it gives CASSRGQGSRETQYF.

The genes are TRBV7-9 and TRBJ1-6; unclear D gene. The V gene lost 5 bases and the J gene lost 8 bases, with 10 bases spanning the gap. The CDR3 runs to 13 residues. The V gene's germline CDR1 is SEHNR and CDR2 FQNEAQ (reference sequence). The CDR3 protein is CASSLDGYSPLHF. Written as DNA, the CDR3 is TGTGCCAGCAGCCTGGACGGCTATTCACCCCTCCACTTT.

This sequence joins TRBV28 and TRBJ1-2, with D hard to call. The V and J ends lost 6 bases and 8 bases respectively, with 16 bases between them. Germline CDR1 reads MDHEN; CDR2 reads SYDVKM. This CDR3 comprises 13 residues. As DNA, the CDR3 is TGTGCCAGCAGATTGACCGGGGTCGTAGGCTACACCTTC. Protein sequence: CASRLTGVVGYTF.

This chain uses TRBV6-5 with TRBJ1-2, with a weak D call TRBD1 (6 bases). This CDR3 contains 10 residues. Looked up from germline, CDR1 is MNHEY and CDR2 is SVGAGI. CDR3 residues: CARPGGGYTF. The CDR3 DNA is TGTGCGAGGCCCGGGGGCGGCTACACCTTC.

This chain's CDR3 is CASSIDLGDTEAFF. In nucleotides, the CDR3 is TGTGCCAGTAGTATAGATCTGGGGGACACTGAAGCTTTCTTT. The rearrangement uses TRBV19 and TRBJ1-1; the D gene is possibly TRBD1 (5 bases). The CDR3 loop spans 14 amino acids. Trimming took off 0 bases at V and 3 bases at J, with 8 bases between the two ends. Germline V lookup: CDR1 LNHDA, CDR2 SQIVND (reference sequence).

This clone was detected only once. Compared with germline, one end of the junction differs, possibly owing to a read error. This chain connects TRBV2 to TRBJ2-5; either TRBD1 or TRBD2 may fit D (5 bases each). The germline CDR1 and CDR2 sequences are SNHLY and FYNNEI. The CDR3 runs 15 residues. This CDR3 is CARSARQGPQETQYF. CDR3 bases: TGTGCCAGGAGTGCCCGGCAGGGACCTCAAGAGACCCAGTACTTC.

This chain joins TRBV12-5 and TRBJ1-3, with D perhaps TRBD1 (6 bases). Germline V gene lookup returns CDR1 LGHNT and CDR2 FRNRAP. The CDR3 runs to 15 residues. V lost 1 base to trimming and J lost 4 bases, with 11 bases between them. The CDR3, as DNA: TGTGCTAGTGGTTTGGATGGGGGCTCCGGAAACACCATATATTTT. Its translation is CASGLDGGSGNTIYF. Supplemented by reference TRBV12-5 and TRBJ1-3, the full variable domain reads DARVTQTPRHKVTEMGQEVTMRCQPILGHNTVFWYRQTMMQGLELLAYFRNRAPLDDSGMPKDRFSAEMPDATLATLKIQPSEPRDSAVYFCASGLDGGSGNTIYFGEGSWLTVV.

This clone was found once. The chain links TRBV4-3 to TRBJ1-4; D might be TRBD1 (6 bases). Looked up from germline, CDR1 is LGHNA and CDR2 is YSLEER. The CDR3 totals 15 residues. Trimming took 2 bases from V and 6 from J, leaving 13 bases between them. The CDR3 reads CASSQKRGKDEKLFF. CDR3 sequence (DNA): TGCGCCAGCAGCCAAAAGAGGGGGAAGGATGAAAAACTGTTTTTT.

This clone was counted between two and nine times. The chain combines TRBV5-6 with TRBJ1-2; 7 positions agree with TRBD1. The V gene's germline CDR1 is SGHDT and CDR2 YYEEEE. The CDR3 covers 15 residues. Trimming cost V 3 bases and J 4 bases; bases outside gene matches: 9. Written as DNA, the CDR3 is TGTGCCAGCAGCTGGGGGGACAGCTTAATCTATGGCTACACCTTC. It translates to CASSWGDSLIYGYTF.

This chain links TRBV18 with TRBJ2-7; TRBD2 matches 9 bases. V lost 6 bases and J lost 0; bases outside the gene matches: 9. The CDR3 contains 16 residues. The V gene's germline CDR1 is KGHSH and CDR2 LQKENI. The CDR3 DNA reads as TGTGCCAGCTCGCCTCAATTTAGCGGGGGCTCCTACGAGCAGTACTTC. Protein sequence: CASSPQFSGGSYEQYF. Full variable domain (remainder filled in from reference TRBV18 and TRBJ2-7): NAGVMQNPRHLVRRRGQEARLRCSPMKGHSHVYWYRQLPEEGLKFMVYLQKENIIDESGMPKERFSAEFPKEGPSILRIQQVVRGDSAAYFCASSPQFSGGSYEQYFGPGTRLTVT.

The rearrangement joins TRBV9 to TRBJ1-2; 9 bases line up with TRBD1. In germline, CDR1 is SGDLS, CDR2 YYNGEE. The CDR3 loop spans 17 amino acids. V lost 4 bases to trimming and J lost 1 base; unmatched junction nucleotides: 11. In nucleotides, the CDR3 is TGTGCCAGCAGCCCCCGGGACAGGGCGAGGGATAACTATGGCTACACCTTC. Its translation is CASSPRDRARDNYGYTF.

The chain employs TRBV2 and TRBJ1-5; 8 bases line up with TRBD1. The CDR3 is 15 residues long. Germline CDR1 SNHLY, CDR2 FYNNEI. V was clipped by 2 bases and J by 5 bases; unmatched bases: 5. CDR3 nucleotides: TGTGCCAGCAGTGAAAATTGGACAGGGTATCAGCCCCAGCATTTT. As protein: CASSENWTGYQPQHF. Combining the CDR3 with reference TRBV2 and TRBJ1-5 gives the whole variable domain EPEVTQTPSHQVTQMGQEVILRCVPISNHLYFYWYRQILGQKVEFLVSFYNNEISEKSEIFDDQFSVERPDGSNFTLKIRSTKLEDSAMYFCASSENWTGYQPQHFGDGTRLSIL.

This chain uses TRBV6-1 with TRBJ2-7; TRBD1 agrees at 7 bases. Trimming at V came to 4 bases and at J to 0 bases, leaving 6 bases not matched to a gene. This CDR3 is built from 15 residues. From germline, CDR1 is MNHNS and CDR2 SASEGT. CDR3 loop: CASSALQGSSYEQYF. The CDR3 nucleotides are TGTGCCAGCAGTGCATTACAGGGGAGCTCCTACGAGCAGTACTTC.

The chain couples TRBV28 to TRBJ1-1; D possibly corresponds to TRBD1 (6 bases). CDR1 is MDHEN and CDR2 is SYDVKM in the germline V gene. V shed 1 base and J shed 4 bases, with 13 bases lying between them. The CDR3 loop spans 15 amino acids. The DNA for the CDR3 is TGTGCCAGCAGTTTATATGCAGGGGAGGGCACTGAAGCTTTCTTT. Its protein product is CASSLYAGEGTEAFF. Supplemented by reference TRBV28 and TRBJ1-1, the full variable domain reads DVKVTQSSRYLVKRTGEKVFLECVQDMDHENMFWYRQDPGLGLRLIYFSYDVKMKEKGDIPEGYSVSREKKERFSLILESASTNQTSMYLCASSLYAGEGTEAFFGQGTRLTVV.